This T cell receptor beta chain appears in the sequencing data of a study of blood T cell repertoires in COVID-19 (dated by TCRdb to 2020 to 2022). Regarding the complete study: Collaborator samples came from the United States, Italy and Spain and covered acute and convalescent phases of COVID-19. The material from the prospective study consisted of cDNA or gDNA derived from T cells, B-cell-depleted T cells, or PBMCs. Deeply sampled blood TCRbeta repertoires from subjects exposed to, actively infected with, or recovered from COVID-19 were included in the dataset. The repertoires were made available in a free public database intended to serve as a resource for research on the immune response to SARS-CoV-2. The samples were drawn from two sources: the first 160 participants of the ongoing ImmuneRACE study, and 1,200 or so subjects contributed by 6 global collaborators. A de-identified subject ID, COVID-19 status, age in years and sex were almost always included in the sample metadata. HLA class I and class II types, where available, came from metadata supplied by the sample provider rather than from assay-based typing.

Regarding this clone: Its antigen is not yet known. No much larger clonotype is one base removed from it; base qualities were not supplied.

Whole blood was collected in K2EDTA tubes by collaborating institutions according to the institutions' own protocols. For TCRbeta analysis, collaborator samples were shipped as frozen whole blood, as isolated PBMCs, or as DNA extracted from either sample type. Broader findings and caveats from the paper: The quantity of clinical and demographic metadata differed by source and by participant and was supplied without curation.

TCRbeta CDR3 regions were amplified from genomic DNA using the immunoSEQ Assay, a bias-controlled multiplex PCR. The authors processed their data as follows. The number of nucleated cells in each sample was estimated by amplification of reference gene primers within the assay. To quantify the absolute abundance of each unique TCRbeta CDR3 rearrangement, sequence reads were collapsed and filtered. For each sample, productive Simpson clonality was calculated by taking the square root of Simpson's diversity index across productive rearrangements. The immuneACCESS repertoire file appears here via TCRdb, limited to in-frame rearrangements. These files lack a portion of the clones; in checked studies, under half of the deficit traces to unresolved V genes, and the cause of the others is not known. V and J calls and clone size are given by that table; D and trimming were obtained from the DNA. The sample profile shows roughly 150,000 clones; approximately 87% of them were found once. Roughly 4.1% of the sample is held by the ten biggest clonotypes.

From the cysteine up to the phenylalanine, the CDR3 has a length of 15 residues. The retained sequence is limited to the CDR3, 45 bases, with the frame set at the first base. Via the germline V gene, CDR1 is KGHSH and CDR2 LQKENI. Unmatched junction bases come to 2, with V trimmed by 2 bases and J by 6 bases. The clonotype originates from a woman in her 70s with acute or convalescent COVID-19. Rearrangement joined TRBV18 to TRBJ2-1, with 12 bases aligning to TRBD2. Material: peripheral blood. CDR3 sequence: CASSPSSGRVNEQFF. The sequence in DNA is TGTGCCAGCTCACCATCTAGCGGGAGGGTCAATGAGCAGTTCTTC.